What follows are 7 T cell receptor beta chains derived from one specimen sequenced in a study of spatial heterogeneity in lung cancer. The time point denotes: blood at routine non-recurrence follow-up after resection. MiXCR, run by TCRdb on the 5' RACE reads, gives a single entry per CDR3 protein. The sample includes tens of thousands of distinct CDR3 sequences, around 19% seen only once; the top ten take 21%. This material consisted of PBMCs, taken at follow-up. These receptors were taken from a male donor with early-stage non-small cell lung cancer.

The chain has TRBV12-3 or TRBV12-4 and TRBJ1-2; no clear D gene. The V gene lost 7 bases and the J gene lost 3 bases, with 9 bases spanning the gap. This CDR3 contains 12 residues. The CDR3 loop reads CASTTPDYGYTF. DNA of the CDR3: TGTGCCAGCACCACCCCGGACTATGGCTACACCTTC.

The V and J genes are TRBV4-3 and TRBJ1-5; D gene unclear. The CDR3 is made up of 13 amino acids. The V gene lost 0 bases and the J gene lost 5 bases, with 5 bases spanning the gap. The germline CDR1 and CDR2 sequences are LGHNA and YSLEER. The CDR3 here is CASSQDIHQPQHF. CDR3 nucleotides: TGCGCCAGCAGCCAAGATATTCATCAGCCCCAGCATTTT.

This clonotype was recorded once. The rearrangement joins TRBV5-1 to TRBJ2-7; TRBD2 agrees at 14 bases. CDR1 is SGHRS, CDR2 YFSETQ, per germline. With 4 bases clipped from V and 5 bases from J, the junction kept 8 bases outside the gene matches. This CDR3 contains 16 residues. The CDR3 nucleotides are TGCGCCAGCAGCCCCACCGGGACTAGCGGGAGCCACGAGCAGTACTTC. Translated, it gives CASSPTGTSGSHEQYF. The entire variable domain, with the rest obtained from reference TRBV5-1 and TRBJ2-7, is as follows: KAGVTQTPRYLIKTRGQQVTLSCSPISGHRSVSWYQQTPGQGLQFLFEYFSETQRNKGNFPGRFSGRQFSNSRSEMNVSTLELGDSALYLCASSPTGTSGSHEQYFGPGTRLTVT.

This clonotype was counted many times. The genes are TRBV18 and TRBJ1-1; TRBD1 might be the D (5 bases). Between the trimmed V and J ends, which lost 3 bases and 1 base, there was a span of 18 bases. CDR3 length: 17 amino acids. From germline, CDR1 is KGHSH and CDR2 LQKENI. CDR3 in DNA: TGTGCCAGCTCACCGCCCGGGACTCAGAGAACGAACACTGAAGCTTTCTTT. This codes for CASSPPGTQRTNTEAFF. Drawing the rest from reference TRBV18 and TRBJ1-1, the complete variable domain is NAGVMQNPRHLVRRRGQEARLRCSPMKGHSHVYWYRQLPEEGLKFMVYLQKENIIDESGMPKERFSAEFPKEGPSILRIQQVVRGDSAAYFCASSPPGTQRTNTEAFFGQGTRLTVV.

The genes are TRBV7-9 and TRBJ2-3; D gene uncertain. The germline V and J ends were trimmed by 5 bases and 12 bases, with 12 bases remaining between them. The length of the CDR3 is 11 residues. In germline, CDR1 is SEHNR, CDR2 FQNEAQ (reference sequence). The CDR3 region has the DNA TGTGCCAGCAGCCTAGAGTGGACCCAGTATTTT. Its protein product is CASSLEWTQYF.

The gene calls are TRBV2 and TRBJ1-4, with no clear D. Per germline, CDR1 SNHLY and CDR2 FYNNEI. This CDR3 comprises 15 residues. The V end was cut by 2 bases, the J end by 8 bases, with 15 bases between. The CDR3 DNA sequence: TGTGCCAGCAGTGAATGGGGTGGAAGAACCGAAAAACTGTTTTTT. Protein sequence: CASSEWGGRTEKLFF.

The CDR3 protein is CASRGLVNEQFF. As DNA, the CDR3 is TGTGCCAGCAGGGGGCTCGTCAATGAGCAGTTCTTC. The chain uses TRBV28 and TRBJ2-1; a possible D gene is TRBD1 (5 bases). The CDR3 extends over 12 amino acids. The ends were cut back, 6 bases at V and 6 bases at J, with 9 bases in the middle. Germline CDR1 is MDHEN and CDR2 is SYDVKM.